This T cell receptor (beta chain) was recovered during a study of T cells in Graves' hyperthyroidism and ophthalmopathy (dated by TCRdb to about 2019). For context, the study as a whole: To identify TCR V-J signatures that set the groups apart, the researchers used a discovery cohort of more than 95 patients, made up of 40 to 45 with Graves' ophthalmopathy and approximately 57 with stable Graves' hyperthyroidism. Thyroid tissue and blood T-cell repertoires from about six Graves' hyperthyroidism patients were also compared in the study. Once sampling was done, hyperthyroidism patients were given methimazole at a starting dose of 30 mg daily, whereas ophthalmopathy patients were given high-dose intravenous methylprednisolone. Whether ophthalmopathy could be predicted prospectively was tested in an independent validation cohort made up of approximately 19 hyperthyroidism patients plus 17 patients who later progressed to ophthalmopathy. The 85 to 100 discovery patients were randomly split 7:3 into training and test sets. The paper reports TCR Vbeta CDR3 sequencing of some 140 peripheral blood samples: approximately 43 ophthalmopathy, 70 to 85 hyperthyroidism and around 17 progressor patients.

TCR beta CDR3 regions were amplified from RNA transcripts. For the first round of RT-PCR on the TCR CDR3, the HTBI primer set was used together with the Qiagen OneStep RT-PCR kit. Libraries were constructed in a second round of multiplex PCR, after which size selection and purification were carried out. Libraries were sequenced paired-end with 100 bp reads on an Illumina HiSeq2000. The original methods were these. SOAPnuke was used to process the raw data, removing reads that contained adapters or uncalled bases, had a mean Phred below 15, or lacked an exact match to the constant primer or identifier. COPE v1.2.5 was used to merge high-quality paired reads, and clonotypes were defined as unique nucleotide sequences. Clonotypes were aligned to IMGT TRBV, TRBD and TRBJ reference segments using MiTCR v1.1. Only V-J combinations with frequency above 0.0001, covering approximately 99% of repertoires, were analysed. A TCS score was defined as the ratio between F50 (clonal expansion) and ExV (chaos), using BLOSUM62-based TCRdist between CDR3 peptides within each V-J. Welch's t-statistics and random forest reduced 500 to 550 V-J features to roughly 13, which were used in a naive Bayes classifier (R e1071). Thyroid-blood repertoire similarity was quantified with the Morisita-Horn index. TCRdb reprocessing: public reads trimmed at Q25 with fastp, clones called with MiXCR, in-frame beta chains kept. Rows matching on CDR3 protein sequence are summarized as one entry with the most common DNA and genes. In this record, the V and J calls reflect TCRdb's handling and not the investigators' own analysis. This sample is represented by 450,000 to 700,000 distinct CDR3 sequences; just over 45% of them were singletons. The ten top clones hold about 8.3% of the sample.

The paper's findings and limits, for the study overall: A model built on a 13 V-J signature distinguished ophthalmopathy from stable hyperthyroidism, reaching around 87% sensitivity and around 81% specificity in cross-validation and 80%/75% in testing. Sample size was not statistically predetermined, and investigators were not blinded to group allocation. Most expanded thyroid clonotypes (frequency above 0.001) were also detected in blood, a finding suggesting that blood repertoires may reflect thyroid immune responses. During validation, the model predicted progression to ophthalmopathy a median of roughly six months ahead of onset, with roughly 65% sensitivity and about 75% specificity.

At least ten counts were recorded for this clonotype. No antigen is known for it. There are no base qualities to consult, and no much larger clone falls within one base. Stable Graves' hyperthyroidism was defined as the absence of progression to ophthalmopathy over 18 months of follow-up. Hyperthyroidism patients were newly diagnosed, with disease duration under 2 months, and aged 18 to 65 years. Exclusion was applied to patients with uncontrolled infections, other autoimmune diseases, pregnancy or lactation. Diagnoses relied on clinical symptoms, serum thyroxine and TRAb, thyroid ultrasound and orbital computed tomography. Total RNA was extracted using Trizol reagent, and RNA quality was assessed on an Agilent 2100 Bioanalyzer. This clonotype was sampled from a woman under 30 with Graves' hyperthyroidism. Source material: peripheral blood or thyroid tissue (not recorded which).

The CDR3 here reads CSATLDRENTEAFF. DNA sequence: TGCAGTGCTACCCTGGACAGGGAGAACACTGAAGCTTTCTTT. This sequence uses TRBV20-1 and TRBJ1-1; 8 junctional bases match TRBD1. The CDR3, cysteine through phenylalanine, is 14 amino acids long. Only the CDR3 DNA stays, 42 bases, in frame from base 1. V ends up 4 bases short and J 1 base short, with an unmatched junction base count of 5. Reading the germline V gene (reference sequence) gives CDR1 DFQATT and CDR2 SNEGSKA.